This entry describes one TCR beta chain. This specimen belongs to a study of OX40 agonist ivuxolimab in advanced cancers. The CDR3 runs to 15 residues. Germline V gene data show CDR1 as MGHRA and CDR2 as YSYEKL. The J segment lost 2 bases and the V segment lost 1 base, leaving 5 bases of the junction unmatched. TCRdb keeps only in-frame clones here, not all; method: immunoSEQ multiplex PCR. This sample carries under 70,000 clones, roughly 89% of them seen once, and the ten largest clones take roughly 1.2%. The TCR originated in an adult with an advanced solid tumor such as melanoma, head and neck, liver or kidney cancer. This specimen consisted of CD4+ or CD8+ T cells sorted from blood, obtained in a trial of the OX40 agonist ivuxolimab. The rearrangement joins TRBV4-1 to TRBJ2-7, with 7 bases matching TRBD2. This CDR3 reads CASSQVEGGPYEQYF. DNA of the CDR3: TGCGCCAGCAGCCAAGTGGAGGGAGGGCCCTACGAGCAGTACTTC.